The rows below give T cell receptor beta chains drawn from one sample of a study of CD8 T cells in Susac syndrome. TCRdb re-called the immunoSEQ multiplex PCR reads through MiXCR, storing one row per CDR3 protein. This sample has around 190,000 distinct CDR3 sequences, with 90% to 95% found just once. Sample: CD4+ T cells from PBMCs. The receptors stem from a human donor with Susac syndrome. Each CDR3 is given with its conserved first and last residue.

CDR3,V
CASSFQGGNSPLHF,TRBV27
CASSPSTASYNEQFF,TRBV5-1
CASSPGGQNEKLFF,TRBV7-7
CASSLDGRGTEAFF,TRBV5-1
CSALGVIAGSTDTQYF,TRBV20-1
CSALKQQGGVDGYTF,TRBV20-1
CSASSRGQETQYF,TRBV20-1
CASSSLPGNSYEQYF,TRBV6-5
CASSLRGGGAETQYF,TRBV7-2
CASSLGDQETQYF,TRBV7-9
CASSLVRQGAGYTF,TRBV5-4
CASSQTGGLEQYF,TRBV3-1
CASSTQGRGDTGELFF,TRBV9
CSARNRETQYF,TRBV20-1
CASSTYNEQFF,TRBV5-4
CASSLEDSSYEQYF,TRBV5-4
CASSMMWTDTYEQYF,TRBV19
CASSLGGAGHNEKLFF,TRBV12-3/TRBV12-4
CSVVFNLRTDTQYF,TRBV29-1
CASSTGTGGYGYTF,TRBV7-3
CASSLASISGEQYF,TRBV7-8
CAWSLPGPEAFF,TRBV30
CASAVWTATGELFF,TRBV27
CSVQGGPETQYF,TRBV29-1
CASKEDGEAFF,TRBV19
CASSLSGAPSTDTQYF,TRBV7-9
CSALPLNTEAFF,TRBV20-1
CASSLDRGTGAFF,TRBV11-2
CAWRPGGRYGYTF,TRBV30
CSAKGLGNQPQHF,TRBV20-1
CKPGGLQETQYF,TRBV20-1
CASRFDRGPGNTIYF,TRBV7-2
CASSLRRETYEQYF,TRBV5-1
CASSPDGTASVYTF,TRBV18
CASSNPTSHKNIQYF,TRBV7-9
CASSLPGKDLLTDTQYF,TRBV5-1
CASSSRGVDNEQFF,TRBV3-1
CASSYSESGDTEAFF,TRBV6-5
CASSPQTGSGSPLHF,TRBV9
CASSSGLATQYF,TRBV7-2
CAWSLTRVGGNEQFF,TRBV30
CASSVAGGNEQFF,TRBV9
CASSMHSDDLYGYTF,TRBV19
CASSHRESYEQYF,TRBV6-5
CSLWTGPTDTQYF,TRBV29-1
CSARGPGRSNQPQHF,TRBV20-1
CSVVRDLVSTEAFF,TRBV29-1
CASSSASELFF,TRBV19